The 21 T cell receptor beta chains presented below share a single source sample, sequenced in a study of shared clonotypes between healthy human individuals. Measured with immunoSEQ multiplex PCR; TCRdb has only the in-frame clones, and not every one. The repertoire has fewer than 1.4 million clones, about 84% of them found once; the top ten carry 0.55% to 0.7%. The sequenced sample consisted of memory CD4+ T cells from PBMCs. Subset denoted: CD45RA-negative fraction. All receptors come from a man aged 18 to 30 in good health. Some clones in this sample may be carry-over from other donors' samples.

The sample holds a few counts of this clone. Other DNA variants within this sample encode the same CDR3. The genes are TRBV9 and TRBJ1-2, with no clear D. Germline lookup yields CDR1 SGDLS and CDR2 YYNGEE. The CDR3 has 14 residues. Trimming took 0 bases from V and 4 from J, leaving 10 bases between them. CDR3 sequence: CASSVAWGPYGYTF. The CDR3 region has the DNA TGTGCCAGCAGCGTAGCGTGGGGTCCCTATGGCTACACCTTC.

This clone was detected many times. The CDR3 spells CSAGGAGTGTYNEQFF. As DNA, the CDR3 is TGCAGCGCCGGCGGTGCCGGGACAGGGACTTACAATGAGCAGTTCTTC. The genes are TRBV29-1 and TRBJ2-1; 9 positions agree with TRBD1. With V trimmed by 7 bases and J by 4 bases, 14 bases remained unmatched. The CDR3 runs to 16 residues. Germline V gene sequence: CDR1 SQVTM, CDR2 ANQGSEA.

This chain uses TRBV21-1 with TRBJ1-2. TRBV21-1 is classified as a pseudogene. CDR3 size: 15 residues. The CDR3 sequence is CASSKIGSPNYGYTF. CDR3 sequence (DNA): TGTGCCAGCAGCAAAATTGGATCGCCTAACTATGGCTACACCTTC.

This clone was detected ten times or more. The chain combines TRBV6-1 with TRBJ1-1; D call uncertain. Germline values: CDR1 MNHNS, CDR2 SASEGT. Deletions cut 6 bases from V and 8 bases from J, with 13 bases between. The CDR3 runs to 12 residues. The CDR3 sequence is CASSATDPEAFF. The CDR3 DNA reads TGTGCCAGCAGCGCCACGGACCCGGAAGCTTTCTTT.

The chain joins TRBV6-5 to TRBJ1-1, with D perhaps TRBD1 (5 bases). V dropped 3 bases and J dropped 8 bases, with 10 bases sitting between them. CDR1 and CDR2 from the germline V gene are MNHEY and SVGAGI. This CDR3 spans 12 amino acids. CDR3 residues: CASSYTGTEAFF. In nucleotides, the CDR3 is TGTGCCAGCAGTTATACGGGGACCGAAGCTTTCTTT.

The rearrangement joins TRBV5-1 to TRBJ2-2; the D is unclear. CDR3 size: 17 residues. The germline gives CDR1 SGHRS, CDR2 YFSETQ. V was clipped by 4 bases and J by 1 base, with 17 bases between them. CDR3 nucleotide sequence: TGCGCCAGCAGCCCGATCCCCTCGGGCTGGAACACCGGGGAGCTGTTTTTT. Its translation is CASSPIPSGWNTGELFF.

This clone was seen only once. As DNA, the CDR3 is TGTGCCAGCAGCTTGGCTAGGATGGCGGGAGGTGAAAAACTGTTTTTT. It codes for CASSLARMAGGEKLFF. The chain joins TRBV5-8 to TRBJ1-4; no firm D call. Trimming left V 0 bases short and J 7 bases short, with 16 bases between. CDR3 length: 16 amino acids. Germline V lookup: CDR1 SGHTS, CDR2 YDEGEE.

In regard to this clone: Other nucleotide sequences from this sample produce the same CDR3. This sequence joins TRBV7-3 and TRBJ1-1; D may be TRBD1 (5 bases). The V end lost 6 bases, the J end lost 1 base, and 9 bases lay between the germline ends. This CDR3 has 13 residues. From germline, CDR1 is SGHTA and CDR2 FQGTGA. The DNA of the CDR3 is TGTGCCAGCAGTTCCGACAGGAACACTGAAGCTTTCTTT. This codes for CASSSDRNTEAFF.

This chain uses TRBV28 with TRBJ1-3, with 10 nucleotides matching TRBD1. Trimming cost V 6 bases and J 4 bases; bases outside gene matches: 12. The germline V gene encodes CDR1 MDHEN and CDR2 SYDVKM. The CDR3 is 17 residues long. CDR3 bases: TGTGCCAGCAGCCCCTATCGACAGGGGGCGCGAGGAAACACCATATATTTT. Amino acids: CASSPYRQGARGNTIYF.

CDR3 protein: CASSQFMVLGGRTTDTQYF. The CDR3 DNA reads as TGCGCCAGCAGTCAATTTATGGTTTTGGGGGGAAGGACGACAGATACGCAGTATTTT. J is TRBJ2-3 and V is TRBV23-1; D may be TRBD2 (6 bases). TRBV23-1 is an ORF, and what it does is uncertain. The CDR3 runs 19 residues. V lost 1 base and J 3 bases, leaving 23 bases between the germline ends.

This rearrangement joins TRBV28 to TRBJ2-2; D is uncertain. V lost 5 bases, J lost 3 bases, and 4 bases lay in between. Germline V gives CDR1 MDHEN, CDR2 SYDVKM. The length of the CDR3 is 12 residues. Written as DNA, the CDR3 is TGTGCCAGCAGTGCGGACACCGGGGAGCTGTTTTTT. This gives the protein CASSADTGELFF.

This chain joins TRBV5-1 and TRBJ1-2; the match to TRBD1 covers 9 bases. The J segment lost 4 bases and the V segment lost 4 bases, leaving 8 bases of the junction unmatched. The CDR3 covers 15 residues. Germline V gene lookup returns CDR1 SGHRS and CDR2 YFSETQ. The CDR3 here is CASSPIGTGLYGYTF. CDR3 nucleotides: TGCGCCAGCAGCCCCATAGGGACAGGGCTCTATGGCTACACCTTC.

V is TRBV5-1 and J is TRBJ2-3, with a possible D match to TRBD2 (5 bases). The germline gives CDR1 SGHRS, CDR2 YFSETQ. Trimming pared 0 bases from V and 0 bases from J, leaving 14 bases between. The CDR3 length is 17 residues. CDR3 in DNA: TGCGCCAGCAGCTTGGCCATCAGCGGAGGAAGCACAGATACGCAGTATTTT. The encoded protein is CASSLAISGGSTDTQYF. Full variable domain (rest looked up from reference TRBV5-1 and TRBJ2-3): KAGVTQTPRYLIKTRGQQVTLSCSPISGHRSVSWYQQTPGQGLQFLFEYFSETQRNKGNFPGRFSGRQFSNSRSEMNVSTLELGDSALYLCASSLAISGGSTDTQYFGPGTRLTVL.

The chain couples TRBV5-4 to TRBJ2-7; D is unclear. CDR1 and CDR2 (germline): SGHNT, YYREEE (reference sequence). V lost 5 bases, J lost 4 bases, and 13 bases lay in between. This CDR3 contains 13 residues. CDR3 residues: CASRRLGEYEQYF. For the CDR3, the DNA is TGTGCCAGCAGACGCCTTGGTGAATACGAGCAGTACTTC.

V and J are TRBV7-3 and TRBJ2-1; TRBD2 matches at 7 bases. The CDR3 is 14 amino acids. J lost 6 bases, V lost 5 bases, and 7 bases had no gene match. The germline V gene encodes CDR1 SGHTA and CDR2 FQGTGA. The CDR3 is CASSPRLASNEQFF. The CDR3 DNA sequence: TGTGCCAGCAGCCCCAGACTAGCTTCCAATGAGCAGTTCTTC.

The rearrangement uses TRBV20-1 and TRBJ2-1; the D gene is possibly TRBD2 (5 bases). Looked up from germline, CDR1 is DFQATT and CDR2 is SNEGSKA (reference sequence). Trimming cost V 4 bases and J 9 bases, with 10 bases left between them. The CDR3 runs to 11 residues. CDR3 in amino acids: CSATRGFEQFF. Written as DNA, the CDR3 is TGCAGTGCTACCAGAGGGTTTGAGCAGTTCTTC.

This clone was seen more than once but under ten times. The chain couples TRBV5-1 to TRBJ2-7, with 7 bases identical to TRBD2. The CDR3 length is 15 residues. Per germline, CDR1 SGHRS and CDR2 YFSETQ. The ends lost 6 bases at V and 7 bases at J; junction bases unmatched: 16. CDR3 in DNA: TGCGCCAGCAACCTGCTGGCGGGAGCCGAGGGTGAGCAGTACTTC. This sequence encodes CASNLLAGAEGEQYF.

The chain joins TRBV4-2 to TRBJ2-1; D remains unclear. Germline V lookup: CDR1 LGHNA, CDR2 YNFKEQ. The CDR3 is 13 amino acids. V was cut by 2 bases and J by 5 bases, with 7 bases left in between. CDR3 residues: CASSQPANNEQFF. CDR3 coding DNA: TGTGCCAGCAGCCAACCCGCTAACAATGAGCAGTTCTTC.

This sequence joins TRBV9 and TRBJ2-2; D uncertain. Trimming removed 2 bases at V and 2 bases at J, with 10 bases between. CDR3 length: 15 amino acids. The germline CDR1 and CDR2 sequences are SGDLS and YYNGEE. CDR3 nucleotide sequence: TGTGCCAGCAGCGTCGACCCCTATAACACCGGGGAGCTGTTTTTT. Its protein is CASSVDPYNTGELFF.

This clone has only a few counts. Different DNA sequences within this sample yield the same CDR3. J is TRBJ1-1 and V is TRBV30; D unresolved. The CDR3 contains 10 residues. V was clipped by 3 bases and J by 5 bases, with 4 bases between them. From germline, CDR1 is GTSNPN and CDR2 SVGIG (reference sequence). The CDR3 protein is CAWRETEAFF. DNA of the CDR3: TGTGCCTGGAGGGAGACTGAAGCTTTCTTT. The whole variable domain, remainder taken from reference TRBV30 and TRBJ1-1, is SQTIHQWPATLVQPVGSPLSLECTVEGTSNPNLYWYRQAAGRGLQLLFYSVGIGQISSEVPQNLSASRPQDRQFILSSKKLLLSDSGFYLCAWRETEAFFGQGTRLTVV.

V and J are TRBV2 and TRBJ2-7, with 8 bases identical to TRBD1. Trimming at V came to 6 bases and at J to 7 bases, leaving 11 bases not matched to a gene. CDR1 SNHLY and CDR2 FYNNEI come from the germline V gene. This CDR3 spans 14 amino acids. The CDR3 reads CASRETGQVREQYF. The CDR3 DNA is TGTGCCAGCAGAGAAACGGGACAGGTGAGGGAGCAGTACTTC.